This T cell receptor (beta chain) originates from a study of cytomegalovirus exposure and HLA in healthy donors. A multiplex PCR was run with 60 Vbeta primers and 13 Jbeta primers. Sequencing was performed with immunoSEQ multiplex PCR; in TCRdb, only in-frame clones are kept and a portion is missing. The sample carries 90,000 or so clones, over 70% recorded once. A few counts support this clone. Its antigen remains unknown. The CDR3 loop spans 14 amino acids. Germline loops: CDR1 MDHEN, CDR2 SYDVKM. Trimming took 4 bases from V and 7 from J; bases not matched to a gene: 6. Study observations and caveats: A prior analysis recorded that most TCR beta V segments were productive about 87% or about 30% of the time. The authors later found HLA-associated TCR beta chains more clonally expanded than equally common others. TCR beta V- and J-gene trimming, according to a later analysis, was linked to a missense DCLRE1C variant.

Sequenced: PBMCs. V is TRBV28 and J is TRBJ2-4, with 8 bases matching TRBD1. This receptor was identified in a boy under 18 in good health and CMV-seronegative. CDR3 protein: CASSYGRGLNIQYF. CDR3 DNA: TGTGCCAGCAGTTACGGCAGGGGGCTCAACATTCAGTACTTC.